One sample yielded the 16 T cell receptor beta chains listed below, sequenced in a study of T cells in Graves' hyperthyroidism and ophthalmopathy. What was amplified from RNA transcripts were TCR beta CDR3 regions. The HTBI primer set drove a first-round RT-PCR of the TCR CDR3. TCRdb reanalysed the multiplex PCR reads using MiXCR and keeps one entry per CDR3 protein. Of approximately 560,000 distinct CDR3 sequences in the sample, just over 45% were seen once. Material for sequencing was peripheral blood or thyroid tissue (not recorded which). Receptor source: a woman under 30 with Graves' hyperthyroidism.

The rearrangement uses TRBV10-3 and TRBJ1-1, with D possibly matching TRBD1 (5 bases). The germline CDR1 and CDR2 sequences are ENHRY and SYGVKD. The CDR3 runs 13 residues. Trimming pared 10 bases from V and 6 bases from J, leaving 18 bases between. CDR3 sequence: CASSAREGPEAFF. The CDR3 coding sequence is TGTGCCAGCAGCGCCAGGGAAGGCCCTGAAGCTTTCTTT.

The chain uses TRBV4-2 and TRBJ2-7; D ambiguous. The V end lost 8 bases, the J end lost 0 bases, and 8 bases lay between the germline ends. The CDR3 extends over 12 amino acids. Germline V gene lookup returns CDR1 LGHNA and CDR2 YNFKEQ. The CDR3: CASDPNSYEQYF. The CDR3 nucleotides read TGTGCCAGCGACCCAAACTCCTACGAGCAGTACTTC.

This chain uses TRBV6-5 with TRBJ2-7, with 11 positions matching TRBD2. V gave up 0 bases and J gave up 4 bases; unmatched junction bases: 5. Germline CDR1 is MNHEY and CDR2 is SVGAGI. The CDR3 contains 16 residues. The DNA for the CDR3 is TGTGCCAGCAGTTACTCCGGCGGGACTAGCGGTTACGAGCAGTACTTC. It specifies CASSYSGGTSGYEQYF.

A note on this clonotype: Just one base apart from a much larger clone, this may be a read error. The chain uses TRBV29-1 and TRBJ1-2; tentatively, D is TRBD1 (5 bases). Per the germline V gene, CDR1 is SQVTM and CDR2 is ANQGSEA. The CDR3 length is 14 residues. The CDR3 is CSVEEGDVFYGYIF. CDR3 DNA: TGCAGCGTTGAAGAAGGGGATGTATTCTATGGCTACATCTTC.

Remarks on this clonotype: A read error may explain this, as a much larger clone is one base away. V usage is TRBV20-1 and J usage is TRBJ1-2; a possible D gene is TRBD1 (5 bases). CDR1 and CDR2 (germline): DFQATT, SNEGSKA (reference sequence). The CDR3 runs 11 residues. CDR3 amino acids: CSARGSGSYAF. CDR3 DNA: TGCAGTGCTAGAGGGTCAGGGAGCTACGCCTTC.

This clonotype was seen only a few times. The DNA for the CDR3 is TGTGCCAGCAGCCTCTATGGCTCGAACACCGGGGAGCTGTTTTTT. Its protein product is CASSLYGSNTGELFF. This chain links TRBV9 with TRBJ2-2; D ambiguous. From germline, CDR1 is SGDLS and CDR2 YYNGEE. This CDR3 is 15 amino acids long. Trimming stripped 4 bases from V and 0 bases from J, with 10 bases between.

The V call is TRBV6-5, the J call TRBJ1-2; D might be TRBD1 (5 bases). The V and J ends lost 2 bases and 8 bases respectively, with 21 bases between them. CDR1 MNHEY and CDR2 SVGAGI come from the germline V gene. The length of the CDR3 is 16 residues. The CDR3 sequence is CASSYAYVARAGGYTF. CDR3 nucleotide sequence: TGTGCCAGCAGTTACGCTTATGTAGCCAGGGCCGGGGGCTACACCTTC.

The chain carries TRBV2 and TRBJ1-3; D ambiguous. Per germline, CDR1 SNHLY and CDR2 FYNNEI. Trimming took 3 bases from V and 8 from J, leaving 17 bases between them. The CDR3 covers 15 residues. As DNA, the CDR3 is TGTGCCAGCAGTGATAAGGAGGAATATGGCTACACCATATATTTT. Translating it yields CASSDKEEYGYTIYF.

Many counts were recorded for this clonotype. The rearrangement joins TRBV19 to TRBJ1-1; 9 nucleotides line up with TRBD1. Germline CDR1 and CDR2: LNHDA and SQIVND (reference sequence). Unmatched junction bases numbered 6, after V lost 6 bases and J lost 4 bases. The CDR3 has 14 residues. The CDR3 sequence: CASRTTGGTTEAFF. The CDR3 nucleotides are TGTGCCAGTAGGACGACAGGGGGGACCACTGAAGCTTTCTTT.

J is TRBJ2-7 and V is TRBV24-1; D not resolved. There are 13 residues in the CDR3. V lost 5 bases, J lost 10 bases, and 17 bases lay in between. Germline CDR1 and CDR2: KGHDR and SFDVKD. The CDR3 nucleotides read TGTGCCACCAGTGTCACACCTGCTGGGATACAGTACTTC. Protein product: CATSVTPAGIQYF.

The table lists this clonotype with a few counts. The chain employs TRBV5-1 and TRBJ2-2, with 8 positions matching TRBD1. After removal of 0 bases from V and 7 bases from J, the junction contained 8 bases not matched to a gene. Germline V gene sequence: CDR1 SGHRS, CDR2 YFSETQ. The CDR3 loop spans 16 amino acids. The CDR3 DNA reads as TGCGCCAGCAGCTTGGCAGCAGGGGGCGTCAGCGGGGAGCTGTTTTTT. Encoded protein: CASSLAAGGVSGELFF.

The V gene is TRBV6-5, the J gene TRBJ2-7; maybe TRBD1 (5 bases). The CDR3 length is 13 residues. V dropped 0 bases and J dropped 3 bases, with 6 bases sitting between them. Germline lookup yields CDR1 MNHEY and CDR2 SVGAGI. CDR3 amino acids: CASSYSTVYEQYF. CDR3 DNA sequence: TGTGCCAGCAGTTACTCGACAGTCTACGAGCAGTACTTC.

This chain links TRBV2 with TRBJ1-2; D possibly corresponds to TRBD1 (5 bases). Germline assignment: CDR1 SNHLY and CDR2 FYNNEI. CDR3 size: 12 residues. Trimming took off 9 bases at V and 4 bases at J, with 12 bases between the two ends. Here the CDR3 reads CARAGTGYGYTF. CDR3 bases: TGTGCCAGGGCCGGGACCGGCTATGGCTACACCTTC.

A note on this clonotype: Given the absence of the conserved phenylalanine or tryptophan at the CDR3 end, a read error is likely. The limits of the CDR3 on the DNA are not certain, so only TCRdb's listed CDR3 is given. CDR3 in amino acids: CASSSVAG. The chain recombines TRBV7-9 with TRBJ2-7; the table's D gene call, TRBD2, was not cross checked with the DNA. The CDR3 contains 8 residues when both ends are counted. CDR1 and CDR2 (germline): SEHNR, FQNEAQ (reference sequence).

At least ten counts were recorded for this clonotype. The chain recombines TRBV2 with TRBJ2-5; no clear D. The length of the CDR3 is 11 residues. Trimming pared 6 bases from V and 0 bases from J, leaving 2 bases between. Germline loops: CDR1 SNHLY, CDR2 FYNNEI. CDR3 coding DNA: TGTGCCAGCAGCTACCAAGAGACCCAGTACTTC. It yields the protein CASSYQETQYF.

This sequence joins TRBV6-1 and TRBJ1-1; perhaps TRBD1 as D (6 bases). From germline, CDR1 is MNHNS and CDR2 SASEGT. CDR3 length: 16 amino acids. The V end was cut by 8 bases, the J end by 1 base, with 20 bases between. CDR3 bases: TGTGCCAGCCAAGGGGGGACAAAGGTTGCGAACACTGAAGCTTTCTTT. This sequence encodes CASQGGTKVANTEAFF.